The rows below give T cell receptor beta chains drawn from one sample of a study of tumor and adjacent non-tumor tissue in lung cancer. TCRdb re-derived calls from the multiplex PCR reads in MiXCR, one entry per CDR3 protein. The sample has approximately 62,000 distinct CDR3 sequences; roughly 57% are singletons. The sample was distant non-tumor lung tissue. The source is a man in his 70s with non-small cell lung cancer. The CDR3 runs from the conserved cysteine through the conserved F or W. A D gene is named only where the DNA matches it firmly. Not every row has a clone size; where given, it reads once, few, many or a size class.

J	V	size	D	DNA	CDR3
TRBJ2-2	TRBV11-2	-	-	TGTGCCAGCAGTGCTACCTCGGGACTTTATACCGGGGAGCTGTTTTTT	CASSATSGLYTGELFF
TRBJ1-1	TRBV28	few	-	TGTGCCAGCAGTCCGCAGGGGACTGAAGCTTTCTTT	CASSPQGTEAFF
TRBJ2-2	TRBV6-6	many	TRBD1	TGTGCCAGCAGCTTTGGACAGGGGGGGGCCGGGGAGCTGTTTTTT	CASSFGQGGAGELFF
TRBJ2-3	TRBV5-1	many	-	TGCGCCAGCAGCTTCCGGGAACCCTGGACAGATACGCAGTATTTT	CASSFREPWTDTQYF
TRBJ1-2	TRBV24-1	-	-	TGTGCCACCGGTGGCGGGCACTATGGCTACACCTTC	CATGGGHYGYTF
TRBJ2-7	TRBV20-1	-	-	TGCAGTGCTAGAGACTCGGCGAAGAAACTGCAGTACTTC	CSARDSAKKLQYF
TRBJ1-2	TRBV11-3	-	-	TGTGCCAGCAGCTTAAGGGCTAGCTATGGCTACACCTTC	CASSLRASYGYTF
TRBJ2-7	TRBV20-1	-	-	TGCAGTGCTAGCGGCGTACAGGGCCAGAGGGGACCCTACGAGCAGTACTTC	CSASGVQGQRGPYEQYF
TRBJ2-5	TRBV5-1	few	-	TGCGCCAGCAGCTTGGGGGATGGACAGCCAAGGGAGACCCAGTACTTC	CASSLGDGQPRETQYF
TRBJ2-7	TRBV4-1	-	-	TGTGCCAGCAGCCAATACCCCGGGCAAGGTGACTACGAGCAGTACTTC	CASSQYPGQGDYEQYF
TRBJ2-5	TRBV11-1	-	-	TGTGCCAGCGGCGGACCAAGAGGCGAAATCAACCAAGAGACCCAGTACTTC	CASGGPRGEINQETQYF
TRBJ1-4	TRBV14	-	-	TGTGCCAGCAGCCAAGATTCCGGGACGTACTTTGAGAAACCGTTTTTT	CASSQDSGTYFEKPFF
TRBJ2-2	TRBV11-1	-	-	TGTGCCAGCAGCCTGGGGAATGCCGGGGGCGGGGAGCTGTTTTTT	CASSLGNAGGGELFF
TRBJ2-7	TRBV11-3	-	TRBD2	TGTGCCAGCAGCTTAGGCACTAGCGGCCCCTACGAGCGGAACTTC	CASSLGTSGPYERNF
TRBJ2-1	TRBV6-5	many	-	TGTGCCAGCAGTGACCGAATTAATAATGAGCAGTTCTTC	CASSDRINNEQFF
TRBJ2-1	TRBV6-4	-	TRBD2	TGTGCCAGCAGTGACGGGACTAACAATGAGCAGTTCTTC	CASSDGTNNEQFF
TRBJ2-1	TRBV29-1	-	-	TGCAGCGTAGAACCCGGGGGCTCCTACAATGGGCACTTCTTC	CSVEPGGSYNGHFF